Below, 14 T cell receptor delta chains from the same sample are listed, as sequenced in a study of Vδ1+ human thymocytes. Study-wide findings and caveats: Thymic TRG and TRD repertoires appeared highly polyclonal, with Gaussian CDR3 length distributions.

The antigens of these receptors remain unknown. Extracted RNA was reverse transcribed into cDNA. The CDR3 regions were amplified by multiplex PCR from V-gene primers to a constant-region primer. TCRdb redid the clone calls on the multiplex PCR reads with CATT. The data show some 55,000 delta-chain clones, with 15% to 20% seen just once and under 0.6% held by the top ten. Sequences were obtained from Vdelta1+ gamma-delta thymocytes from the thymus. Subset specified: FACS-sorted CD3+ TCRalphabeta- TCRVdelta1+ TCRVdelta2- thymocytes. The source is a boy under two years old who had congenital heart surgery.

The V gene is TRDV1, the J gene TRDJ1; 13 nucleotides agree with TRDD3. J lost 3 bases, V lost 6 bases, and 31 bases had no gene match. There are 24 residues in the CDR3. Germline CDR1 is TSWWSYY and CDR2 is QGS. In DNA, the CDR3 is TGTGCTCTTGGTGGTCAAGACTTCCTACTGATTAAATACTGGGGGATACGCGGGGCCGATAAACTCATCTTT. Its protein product is CALGGQDFLLIKYWGIRGADKLIF.

The genes are TRDV1 and TRDJ1; TRDD3 aligns across 7 bases. V dropped 1 base and J dropped 0; count of bases not matched to a gene: 8. Germline-derived CDR1 and CDR2 are TSWWSYY and QGS. The CDR3 has 17 residues. The CDR3 protein is CALGEQAGGQYTDKLIF. CDR3 DNA: TGTGCTCTTGGGGAACAAGCTGGGGGTCAGTACACCGATAAACTCATCTTT.

This clone was seen a few times. V is TRDV1 and J is TRDJ1, with TRDD3 matching 12 bases. This CDR3 has 25 residues. Unmatched junction bases numbered 30, after V lost 4 bases and J lost 0 bases. Per germline, CDR1 TSWWSYY and CDR2 QGS. CDR3 DNA sequence: TGTGCTCTTGGGGTAGTTCCTAGGATTGGGGGCCTAATTACTGGGGGATACTTGCACACCGATAAACTCATCTTT. Its protein is CALGVVPRIGGLITGGYLHTDKLIF.

This sequence joins TRDV1 and TRDJ1; 9 nucleotides line up with TRDD2. The germline CDR1 and CDR2 sequences are TSWWSYY and QGS. The V segment lost 5 bases and the J segment 2 bases; nucleotides outside the gene matches: 21. This CDR3 is 20 amino acids long. CDR3 protein: CALGTRPSYANWVQTDKLIF. The CDR3 bases are TGTGCTCTTGGGACCCGGCCTTCCTACGCAAACTGGGTGCAGACCGATAAACTCATCTTT.

The gene calls are TRDV1 and TRDJ1; weak D call: TRDD3 (5 bases). The ends were cut back, 8 bases at V and 0 bases at J, with 16 bases in the middle. The germline V gene encodes CDR1 TSWWSYY and CDR2 QGS. The CDR3 spans 15 residues. The CDR3 nucleotides read TGTGCTCTTACTACTACTACTGGATACACCGATAAACTCATCTTT. It yields the protein CALTTTTGYTDKLIF.

V usage is TRDV1 and J usage is TRDJ1; 12 nucleotides match TRDD3. Per the germline V gene, CDR1 is TSWWSYY and CDR2 is QGS. V shed 6 bases and J 0 bases; nucleotides not matched to a gene: 23. The CDR3 has 22 residues. The CDR3 region has the DNA TGTGCTCTTGGATCACTTCCTTCGATCGACTGGGGGATACTACAATACACCGATAAACTCATCTTT. Its protein product is CALGSLPSIDWGILQYTDKLIF.

The chain is built from TRDV1 and TRDJ1; 7 bases fit TRDD3. CDR1 is TSWWSYY and CDR2 is QGS in the germline V gene. The CDR3 consists of 13 residues. Trimming took 4 bases from V and 5 from J; bases not matched to a gene: 4. In DNA form, the CDR3 reads TGTGCTCTTGGGGTGCTACTGGGGGATAAACTCATCTTT. It is translated as CALGVLLGDKLIF.

This chain joins TRDV1 and TRDJ1, with D tentatively TRDD2 (9 bases). V gave up 4 bases and J gave up 7 bases, with 34 bases separating them. This CDR3 comprises 20 residues. Germline loops: CDR1 TSWWSYY, CDR2 QGS. In DNA, the CDR3 is TGTGCTCTTGGGGCACCCTTCCTACGGGTACTTCGTACTGGGGGGGTTAAACTCATCTTT. This sequence encodes CALGAPFLRVLRTGGVKLIF.

The V call is TRDV1, the J call TRDJ1; TRDD3 is a possible D gene (6 bases). The CDR3 spans 17 residues. Looked up from germline, CDR1 is TSWWSYY and CDR2 is QGS. Trimming cost V 0 bases and J 5 bases, with 19 bases left between them. The CDR3 DNA sequence: TGTGCTCTTGGGGAACTGGCCATACTGGGTAAGAAGGATAAACTCATCTTT. This sequence encodes CALGELAILGKKDKLIF.

This clone was found a few times. The chain joins TRDV1 to TRDJ1; 10 bases agree with TRDD3. The CDR3 spans 16 residues. Germline loops: CDR1 TSWWSYY, CDR2 QGS. J lost 3 bases, V lost 2 bases, and 6 bases had no gene match. CDR3 sequence: CALGEKRGIRSDKLIF. The CDR3 DNA reads TGTGCTCTTGGGGAAAAGCGGGGGATACGCTCCGATAAACTCATCTTT.

This chain uses TRDV1 with TRDJ1, with a tentative D call TRDD3 (6 bases). The CDR3 is 20 amino acids. The ends were cut back, 4 bases at V and 0 bases at J, with 27 bases in the middle. Germline loops: CDR1 TSWWSYY, CDR2 QGS. This CDR3 reads CALGGSQQIPYWVYTDKLIF. The CDR3 DNA reads TGTGCTCTTGGGGGATCCCAACAAATTCCGTACTGGGTGTACACCGATAAACTCATCTTT.

The sample holds a few counts of this clone. The rearrangement joins TRDV1 to TRDJ1; D is undetermined. Trimming pared 9 bases from V and 4 bases from J, leaving 30 bases between. The CDR3 extends over 18 amino acids. Germline V lookup: CDR1 TSWWSYY, CDR2 QGS. In DNA, the CDR3 is TGTGCTCTCACTAGCCCGAAGTTGAGGTCCGAAACTGTCGATAAACTCATCTTT. As protein: CALTSPKLRSETVDKLIF.

The genes are TRDV1 and TRDJ1; 11 bases fit TRDD3. CDR1 TSWWSYY and CDR2 QGS come from the germline V gene. V lost 1 base and J lost 6; bases outside the gene matches: 13. The CDR3 covers 18 residues. The CDR3 protein is CALGERRTVLGDTHKLIF. As DNA, the CDR3 is TGTGCTCTTGGGGAACGTCGGACCGTGCTGGGGGATACACATAAACTCATCTTT.

The chain couples TRDV1 to TRDJ1; 11 positions agree with TRDD3. The germline CDR1 and CDR2 sequences are TSWWSYY and QGS. With V trimmed by 1 base and J by 3 bases, 13 bases remained unmatched. This CDR3 has 19 residues. The DNA for the CDR3 is TGTGCTCTTGGGGAACAGGGGCGTATACTGGGGGATAGCGCCGATAAACTCATCTTT. It is translated as CALGEQGRILGDSADKLIF.